The table lists the clone carrying this TCR beta chain with a count of one. Measured with immunoSEQ multiplex PCR; TCRdb has only the in-frame clones, and not every one. The sample has 300,000 to 350,000 clones, over 75% seen once. This record comes from a study of blood T cell repertoires in COVID-19. Sequencing was performed on PBMCs or T cells enriched from blood (not recorded which). The receptor was isolated from a man aged 25-45 years who had recovered from COVID-19.

The CDR3 reads CATLPTGDNRDGYTF. CDR3 coding DNA: TGTGCCACCTTACCGACAGGGGACAACAGAGATGGCTACACCTTC. The V call is TRBV19, the J call TRBJ1-2, with 8 nucleotides matching TRBD1. Per germline, CDR1 LNHDA and CDR2 SQIVND (reference sequence). V trimming: 10 bases; J trimming: 6 bases; junction bases outside the gene matches: 16. The CDR3 spans 15 residues.